This T cell receptor beta chain comes out of a study of beta chain features in type 1 diabetes. Overall study results and limits: VDJ junctions sequenced from type 1 diabetes patients showed fewer insertions and more deletions.

Worth noting for this clone: Its antigen is still unknown.

Per germline, CDR1 SQVTM and CDR2 ANQGSEA. V lost 4 bases, J lost 0 bases, and 9 bases lay in between. The CDR3 has 13 amino acids. By way of CD45RO/CCR7/CD25/CD127/CD95/CD27, the CD4+ regulatory, stem cell-like memory, central memory and naive cells were sorted. Purities in excess of 95% were seen in all sorted populations. Every bit of the isolated RNA underwent reverse transcription, so sequencing read expressed TCRB transcripts. Naive, central memory and regulatory T cell samples averaged about 3.57 million immunoSEQ reads each. Only in-frame clones appear in the TCRdb table, and some are missing; sequencing was by immunoSEQ multiplex PCR. The sample includes roughly 500,000 clones, 10% to 12% of them seen just once.

The specimen was naive CD4+ T cells from blood. The chain recombines TRBV29-1 with TRBJ1-1, with TRBD1 as a possible D gene (6 bases). This clonotype was sampled from a woman younger than 35 in good health. The CDR3 spells CSVAGHLNTEAFF. CDR3 DNA sequence: TGCAGCGTTGCGGGACATTTGAACACTGAAGCTTTCTTT.